The source of this T cell receptor beta chain is a study of cytomegalovirus exposure and HLA in healthy donors. Sequenced by immunoSEQ multiplex PCR; TCRdb stores in-frame clones only, minus some. The sample has over 200,000 clones, about 90% seen once. Sequenced input: PBMCs. The receptor was isolated from a woman younger than 35 in good health and CMV-seronegative.

CDR3 sequence: CASRYREGTGELFF. In DNA form, the CDR3 reads TGTGCCAGCAGATATCGGGAGGGCACCGGGGAGCTGTTTTTT. The rearrangement uses TRBV28 and TRBJ2-2; 8 bases agree with TRBD2. The CDR3 runs 14 residues. CDR1 and CDR2 (germline): MDHEN, SYDVKM. Trimming took 6 bases from V and 4 from J; bases not matched to a gene: 4.